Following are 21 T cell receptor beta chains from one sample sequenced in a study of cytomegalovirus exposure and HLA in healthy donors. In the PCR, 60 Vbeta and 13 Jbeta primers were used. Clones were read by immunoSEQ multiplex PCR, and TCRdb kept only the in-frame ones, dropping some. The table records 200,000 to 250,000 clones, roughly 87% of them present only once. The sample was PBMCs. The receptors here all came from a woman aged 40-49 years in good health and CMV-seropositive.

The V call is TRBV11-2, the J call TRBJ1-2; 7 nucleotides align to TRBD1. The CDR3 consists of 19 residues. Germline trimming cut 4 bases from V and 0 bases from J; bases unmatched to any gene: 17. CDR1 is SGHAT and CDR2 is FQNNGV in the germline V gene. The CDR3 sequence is CASSSRTGLTYRTNYGYTF. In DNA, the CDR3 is TGTGCCAGCAGCTCCCGGACAGGTCTAACCTACCGAACTAACTATGGCTACACCTTC.

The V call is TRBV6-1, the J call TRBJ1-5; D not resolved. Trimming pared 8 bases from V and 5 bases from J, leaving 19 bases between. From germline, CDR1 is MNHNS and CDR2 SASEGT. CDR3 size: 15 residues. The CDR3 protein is CASLLNPGGDQPQHF. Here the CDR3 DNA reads TGTGCCAGCTTACTAAATCCTGGCGGTGATCAGCCCCAGCATTTT.

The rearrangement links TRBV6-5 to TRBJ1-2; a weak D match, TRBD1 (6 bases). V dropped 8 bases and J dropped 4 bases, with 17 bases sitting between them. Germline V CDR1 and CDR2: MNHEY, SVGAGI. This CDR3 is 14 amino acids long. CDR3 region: CASLPQQGPYGYTF. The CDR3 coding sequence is TGTGCCAGCTTACCTCAACAGGGTCCCTATGGCTACACCTTC.

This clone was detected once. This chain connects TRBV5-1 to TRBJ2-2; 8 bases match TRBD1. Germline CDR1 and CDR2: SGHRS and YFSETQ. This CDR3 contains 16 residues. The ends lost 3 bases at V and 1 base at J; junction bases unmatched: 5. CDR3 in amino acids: CASSSGTGENTGELFF. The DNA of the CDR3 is TGCGCCAGCAGCTCCGGGACAGGCGAGAACACCGGGGAGCTGTTTTTT. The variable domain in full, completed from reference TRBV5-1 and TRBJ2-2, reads KAGVTQTPRYLIKTRGQQVTLSCSPISGHRSVSWYQQTPGQGLQFLFEYFSETQRNKGNFPGRFSGRQFSNSRSEMNVSTLELGDSALYLCASSSGTGENTGELFFGEGSRLTVL.

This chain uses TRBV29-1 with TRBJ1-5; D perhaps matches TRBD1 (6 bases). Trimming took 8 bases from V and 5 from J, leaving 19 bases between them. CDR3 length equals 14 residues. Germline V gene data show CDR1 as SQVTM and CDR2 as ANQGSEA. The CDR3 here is CSCPYRVGDQPQHF. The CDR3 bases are TGCAGCTGCCCCTACAGGGTTGGGGATCAGCCCCAGCATTTT.

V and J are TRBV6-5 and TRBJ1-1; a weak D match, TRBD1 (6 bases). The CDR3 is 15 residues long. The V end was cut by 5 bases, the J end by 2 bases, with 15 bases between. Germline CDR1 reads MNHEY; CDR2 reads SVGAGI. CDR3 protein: CASSGDTPANTEAFF. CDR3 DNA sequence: TGTGCCAGCAGTGGGGACACCCCAGCAAACACTGAAGCTTTCTTT.

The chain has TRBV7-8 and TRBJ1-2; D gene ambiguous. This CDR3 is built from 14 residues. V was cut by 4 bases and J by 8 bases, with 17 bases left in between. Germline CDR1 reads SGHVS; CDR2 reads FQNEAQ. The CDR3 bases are TGTGCCAGCAGCTCGACACGGCCGGGCGGGGGCTACACCTTC. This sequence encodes CASSSTRPGGGYTF.

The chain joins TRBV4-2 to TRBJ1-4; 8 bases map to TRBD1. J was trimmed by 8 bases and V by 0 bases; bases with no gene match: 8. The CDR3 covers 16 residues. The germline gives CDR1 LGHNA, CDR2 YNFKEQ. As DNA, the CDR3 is TGTGCCAGCAGCCAAGAAGCTGGACAGGGTAAGGAAAAACTGTTTTTT. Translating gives CASSQEAGQGKEKLFF.

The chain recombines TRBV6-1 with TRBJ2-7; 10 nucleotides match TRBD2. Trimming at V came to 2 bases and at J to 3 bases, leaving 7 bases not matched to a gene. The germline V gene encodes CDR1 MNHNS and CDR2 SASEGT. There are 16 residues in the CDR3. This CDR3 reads CASSEWSSGRSYEQYF. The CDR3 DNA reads TGTGCCAGCAGTGAATGGTCTAGCGGGAGAAGCTACGAGCAGTACTTC.

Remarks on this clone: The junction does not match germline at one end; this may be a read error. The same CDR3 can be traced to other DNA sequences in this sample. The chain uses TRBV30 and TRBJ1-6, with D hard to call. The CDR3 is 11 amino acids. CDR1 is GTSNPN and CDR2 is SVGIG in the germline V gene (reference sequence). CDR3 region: CAWGGNSPLHF. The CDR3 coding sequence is TGTGCCTGGGGAGGTAATTCCCCCCTCCACTTT.

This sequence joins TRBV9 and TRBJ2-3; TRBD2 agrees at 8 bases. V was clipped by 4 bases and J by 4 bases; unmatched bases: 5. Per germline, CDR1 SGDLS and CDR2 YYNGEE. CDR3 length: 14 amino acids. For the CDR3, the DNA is TGTGCCAGCAGCTTCGGACTAGCCTCAGATACGCAGTATTTT. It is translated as CASSFGLASDTQYF.

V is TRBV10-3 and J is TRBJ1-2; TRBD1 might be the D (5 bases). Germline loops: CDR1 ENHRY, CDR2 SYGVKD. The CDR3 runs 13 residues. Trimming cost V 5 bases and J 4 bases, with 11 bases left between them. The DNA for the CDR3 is TGTGCCATCAGTCGGGGGGGTCCCTATGGCTACACCTTC. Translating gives CAISRGGPYGYTF.

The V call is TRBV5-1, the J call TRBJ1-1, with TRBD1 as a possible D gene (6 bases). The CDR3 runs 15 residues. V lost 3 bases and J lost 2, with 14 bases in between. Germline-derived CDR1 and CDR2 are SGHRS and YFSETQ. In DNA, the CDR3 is TGCGCCAGCAGCTCGAGCAGGGGAAGCAACACTGAAGCTTTCTTT. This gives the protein CASSSSRGSNTEAFF.

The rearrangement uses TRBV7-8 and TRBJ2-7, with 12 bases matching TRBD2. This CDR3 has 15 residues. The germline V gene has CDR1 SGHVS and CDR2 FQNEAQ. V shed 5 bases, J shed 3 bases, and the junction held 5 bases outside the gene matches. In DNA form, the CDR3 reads TGTGCCAGCAGCCCTAGCGGGAGGGTTGACTACGAGCAGTACTTC. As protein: CASSPSGRVDYEQYF. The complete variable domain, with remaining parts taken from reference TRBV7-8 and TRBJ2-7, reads GAGVSQSPRYKVAKRGQDVALRCDPISGHVSLFWYQQALGQGPEFLTYFQNEAQLDKSGLPSDRFFAERPEGSVSTLKIQRTQQEDSAVYLCASSPSGRVDYEQYFGPGTRLTVT.

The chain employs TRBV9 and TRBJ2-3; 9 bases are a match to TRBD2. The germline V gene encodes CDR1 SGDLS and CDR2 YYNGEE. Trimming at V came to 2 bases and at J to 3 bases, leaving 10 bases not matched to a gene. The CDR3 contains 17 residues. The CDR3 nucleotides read TGTGCCAGCAGCGTTTACAGCGGGGGGTTTCGGACAGATACGCAGTATTTT. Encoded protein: CASSVYSGGFRTDTQYF.

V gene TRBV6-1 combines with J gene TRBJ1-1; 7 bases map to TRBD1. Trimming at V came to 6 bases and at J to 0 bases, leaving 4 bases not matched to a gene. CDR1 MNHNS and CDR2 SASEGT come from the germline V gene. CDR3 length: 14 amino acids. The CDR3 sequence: CASREGQLNTEAFF. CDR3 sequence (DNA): TGTGCCAGCAGGGAGGGACAGTTGAACACTGAAGCTTTCTTT.

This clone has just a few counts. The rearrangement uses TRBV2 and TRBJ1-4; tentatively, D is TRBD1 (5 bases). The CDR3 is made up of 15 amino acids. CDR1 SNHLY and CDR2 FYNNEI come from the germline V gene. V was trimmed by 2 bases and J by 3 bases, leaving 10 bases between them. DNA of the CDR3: TGTGCCAGCAGTGAACAGGGTAGAGCTAATGAAAAACTGTTTTTT. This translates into CASSEQGRANEKLFF.

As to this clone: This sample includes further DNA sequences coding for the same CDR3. The CDR3 nucleotides are TGTGCCAGCAGCCAAAACACTGAAGCTTTCTTT. As protein: CASSQNTEAFF. The V and J genes are TRBV7-2 and TRBJ1-1; no clear D gene. The germline V gene encodes CDR1 SGHTA and CDR2 FQGNSA. There are 11 residues in the CDR3. Trimming shortened V by 5 bases and J by 2 bases, and 3 bases separated the two germline ends.

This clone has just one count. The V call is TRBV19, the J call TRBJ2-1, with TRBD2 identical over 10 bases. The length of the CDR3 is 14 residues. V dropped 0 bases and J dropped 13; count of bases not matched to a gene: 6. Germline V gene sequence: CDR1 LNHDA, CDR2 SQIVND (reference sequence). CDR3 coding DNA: TGTGCCAGTAGTATAGATCCCAGCGGGGGGGGACAGTTCTTC. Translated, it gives CASSIDPSGGGQFF.

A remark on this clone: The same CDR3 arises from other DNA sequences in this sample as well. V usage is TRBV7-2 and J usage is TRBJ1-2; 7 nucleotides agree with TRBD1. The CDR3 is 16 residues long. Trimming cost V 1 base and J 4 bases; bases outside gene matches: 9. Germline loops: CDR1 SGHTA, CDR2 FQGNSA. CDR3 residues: CASSLELTGRSYGYTF. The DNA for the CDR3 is TGTGCCAGCAGCTTAGAGTTGACAGGGAGGAGCTATGGCTACACCTTC.

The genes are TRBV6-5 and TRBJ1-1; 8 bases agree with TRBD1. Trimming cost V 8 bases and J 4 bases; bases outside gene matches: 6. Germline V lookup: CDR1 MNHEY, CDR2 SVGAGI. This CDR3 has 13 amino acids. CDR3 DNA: TGTGCCAGCCTCCGACAGGGGAGCACTGAAGCTTTCTTT. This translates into CASLRQGSTEAFF.